This TCR beta chain is from a study of identifying expanded T cells in peripheral blood. Broader study findings: Across healthy donors, higher total template counts meant significantly greater roughly two-week count variance. Technical replicates showed around 1.2 changed clones; two weeks roughly 18; four weeks 19.

Clones were read by immunoSEQ multiplex PCR, and TCRdb kept only the in-frame ones, dropping some. The sample has 100,000 to 110,000 clones; over 80% are singletons. This CDR3 has 13 residues. Germline V CDR1 and CDR2: SGHRS, YFSETQ. The V end lost 5 bases, the J end lost 4 bases, and 12 bases lay between the germline ends. The table lists this clone with a few counts. What it binds is unknown. Healthy donors had no documented immune events, such as infections, while sampled. This TCR derives from a person between 18 and 75 years old in good health. Sequencing was carried out using blood. The chain is built from TRBV5-1 and TRBJ1-1, with D unresolved. CDR3 nucleotides: TGCGCCAGCAGAAAGACGGATGGCACTGAAGCTTTCTTT. This encodes CASRKTDGTEAFF.